This record looks at one T cell receptor (beta chain) sequence and its context. Its antigen is as yet unknown. This entry belongs to a study of T cell repertoires in cytomegalovirus infection. Study in general: Public signatures in TCR beta pointed to CMV infection and matching HLA type. Findings of the study overall: Dominant in the ex vivo response were TCR beta clonotypes restricted by HLA-C and specific for CMV.

TCRdb itself ran the reads through MiXCR, one entry per CDR3 protein. Of more than 650,000 distinct CDR3 sequences in the sample, about 40% were seen once. This clonotype was sampled from a human donor in good health (CMV status not recorded). Some clones in this sample may be carry-over from other donors' samples. The sample comprised PBMCs.

The CDR3 here is CASSPTSGSFNEQFF. CDR3 DNA: TGTGCCAGCAGCCCAACTAGCGGGAGTTTCAATGAGCAGTTCTTC. V is TRBV7-6 and J is TRBJ2-1; 11 bases agree with TRBD2. The V gene's germline CDR1 is SGHVS and CDR2 FNYEAQ. The CDR3 spans 15 residues. With V trimmed by 5 bases and J by 6 bases, 6 bases remained unmatched.